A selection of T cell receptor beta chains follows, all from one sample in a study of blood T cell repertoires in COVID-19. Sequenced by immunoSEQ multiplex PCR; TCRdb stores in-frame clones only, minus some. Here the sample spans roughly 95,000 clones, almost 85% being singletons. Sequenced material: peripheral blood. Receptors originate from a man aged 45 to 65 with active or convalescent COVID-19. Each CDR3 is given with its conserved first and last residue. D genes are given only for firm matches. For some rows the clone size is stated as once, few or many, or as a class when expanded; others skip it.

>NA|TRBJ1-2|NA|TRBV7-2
CASSTNRARSYTF
TGTGCCAGCAGCACCAACAGGGCCCGGAGCTACACCTTC
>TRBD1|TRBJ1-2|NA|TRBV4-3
CASSQDSPGQGAYGYTF
TGCGCCAGCAGCCAAGACTCGCCGGGACAGGGGGCATATGGCTACACCTTC
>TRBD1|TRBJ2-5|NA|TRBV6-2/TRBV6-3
CASSYNDRDQETQYF
TGTGCCAGCAGTTATAATGACAGGGATCAAGAGACCCAGTACTTC
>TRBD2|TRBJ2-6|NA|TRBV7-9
CASSRGRVAGTSGANVLTF
TGTGCCAGCAGCCGGGGCAGAGTAGCGGGGACCTCTGGGGCCAACGTCCTGACTTTC
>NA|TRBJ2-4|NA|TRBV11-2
CASSSQELLAKNIQYF
TGTGCCAGCAGCTCACAGGAGCTTCTAGCCAAAAACATTCAGTACTTC
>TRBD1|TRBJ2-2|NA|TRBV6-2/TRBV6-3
CASSWDRAVSGELFF
TGTGCCAGCAGCTGGGACAGGGCCGTATCCGGGGAGCTGTTTTTT
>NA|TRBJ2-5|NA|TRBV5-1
CASSLEAASQETQYF
TGCGCCAGCAGCTTGGAGGCAGCTAGCCAAGAGACCCAGTACTTC
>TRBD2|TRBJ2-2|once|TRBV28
CASSRTSGGSGTGELFF
TGTGCCAGCAGCAGGACTAGCGGGGGGTCAGGCACCGGGGAGCTGTTTTTT
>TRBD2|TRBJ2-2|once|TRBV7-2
CASSPTARGGSRELFF
TGTGCCAGCAGCCCAACGGCGCGGGGGGGCTCCCGGGAGCTGTTTTTT
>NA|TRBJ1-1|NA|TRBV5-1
CASSLSDRNTEAFF
TGCGCCAGCAGCCTATCCGACAGGAACACTGAAGCTTTCTTT
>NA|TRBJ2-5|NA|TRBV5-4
CASSPEGQETQYF
TGTGCCAGCAGCCCGGAGGGGCAAGAGACCCAGTACTTC
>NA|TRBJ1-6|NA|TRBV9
CASSVVEGGNSPLHF
TGTGCCAGCAGCGTAGTGGAGGGCGGTAATTCACCCCTCCACTTT
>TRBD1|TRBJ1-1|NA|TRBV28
CASSLDRVAFF
TGTGCCAGCAGTTTAGACAGGGTGGCTTTCTTT
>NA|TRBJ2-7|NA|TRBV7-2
CASSLGGQRYYEQYF
TGTGCCAGCAGCCTGGGGGGACAGAGATATTACGAGCAGTACTTC
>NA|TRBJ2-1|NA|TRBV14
CASRPGVGTNEQFF
TGTGCCAGTCGACCCGGGGTGGGCACCAATGAGCAGTTCTTC
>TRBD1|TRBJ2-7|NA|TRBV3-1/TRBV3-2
CASSLQGASYEQYF
TGTGCCAGCAGCCTACAGGGGGCCTCCTACGAGCAGTACTTC
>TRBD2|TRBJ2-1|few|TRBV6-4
CASSALAGGTYNEQFF
TGTGCCAGCAGTGCCCTAGCGGGGGGAACCTACAATGAGCAGTTCTTC
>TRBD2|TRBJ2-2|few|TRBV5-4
CASSPSGGRNTGELFF
TGTGCCAGCAGCCCATCGGGAGGGCGGAACACCGGGGAGCTGTTTTTT
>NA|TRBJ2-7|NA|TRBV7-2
CASSLEKGGYEQYF
TGTGCCAGCAGCTTAGAGAAGGGGGGGTACGAGCAGTACTTC
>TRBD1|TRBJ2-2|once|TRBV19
CASSIQGAGTGELFF
TGTGCCAGTAGTATTCAGGGGGCGGGCACCGGGGAGCTGTTTTTT
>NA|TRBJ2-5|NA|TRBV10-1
CASSETNQETQYF
TGCGCCAGCAGTGAGACTAACCAAGAGACCCAGTACTTC
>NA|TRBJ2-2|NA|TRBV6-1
CASSETSVRNTGELFF
TGTGCCAGCAGTGAAACGAGTGTAAGGAACACCGGGGAGCTGTTTTTT
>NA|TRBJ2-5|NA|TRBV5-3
CARSFRGETQYF
TGTGCCAGAAGCTTTAGGGGGGAGACCCAGTACTTC
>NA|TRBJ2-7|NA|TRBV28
CASMTTYDSHPYEQYF
TGTGCCAGCATGACTACCTACGACTCACACCCCTACGAGCAGTACTTC
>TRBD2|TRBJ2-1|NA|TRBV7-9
CASSLQLAGNHEQFF
TGTGCCAGCAGCCTCCAACTAGCGGGGAACCATGAGCAGTTCTTC
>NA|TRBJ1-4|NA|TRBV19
CASSIAVFNEKLFF
TGTGCCAGTAGTATAGCCGTTTTTAATGAAAAACTGTTTTTT
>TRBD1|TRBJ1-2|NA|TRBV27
CASSLTGGDGYTF
TGTGCCAGCAGTTTGACAGGGGGCGATGGCTACACCTTC
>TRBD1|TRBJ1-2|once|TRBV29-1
CSVGQGEGYTF
TGCAGCGTTGGACAGGGCGAAGGCTACACCTTC
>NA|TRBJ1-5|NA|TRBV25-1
CASKGQSGQPQHF
TGTGCCAGCAAAGGGCAGTCGGGGCAGCCCCAGCATTTT
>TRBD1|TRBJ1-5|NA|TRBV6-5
CASSSRQGAFSQPQHF
TGTGCCAGCAGTTCCCGGCAGGGGGCGTTCAGCCAGCCCCAGCATTTT
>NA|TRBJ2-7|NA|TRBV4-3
CASSQTPQGSYEQYF
TGCGCCAGCAGCCAAACGCCACAGGGCTCCTACGAGCAGTACTTC
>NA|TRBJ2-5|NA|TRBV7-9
CASRPSWGWETQYF
TGTGCCAGCAGACCATCCTGGGGCTGGGAGACCCAGTACTTC
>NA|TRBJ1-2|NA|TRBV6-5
CASSYSQGRAYGYTF
TGTGCCAGCAGTTACTCCCAGGGGCGGGCCTATGGCTACACCTTC
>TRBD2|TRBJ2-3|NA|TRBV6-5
CASSLAGGPIPDTQYF
TGTGCCAGCAGTTTAGCGGGGGGGCCGATTCCTGATACGCAGTATTTT
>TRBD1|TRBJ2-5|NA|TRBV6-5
CASRGRQGRETQYF
TGTGCCAGCAGGGGGAGACAGGGTCGCGAGACCCAGTACTTC
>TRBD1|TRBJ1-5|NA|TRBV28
CASSSPGQGQPQHF
TGTGCCAGCAGTTCCCCGGGACAGGGTCAGCCCCAGCATTTT
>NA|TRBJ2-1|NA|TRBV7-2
CASSLGTLLSYNEQFF
TGTGCCAGCAGCCTAGGGACTTTACTGTCCTACAATGAGCAGTTCTTC
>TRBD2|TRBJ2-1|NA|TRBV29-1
CSARGLAGASEQFF
TGCAGCGCCAGGGGACTAGCGGGGGCGAGTGAGCAGTTCTTC
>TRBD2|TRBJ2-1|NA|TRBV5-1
CASSSGGLADNEQFF
TGCGCCAGCAGCTCCGGGGGACTAGCGGACAATGAGCAGTTCTTC
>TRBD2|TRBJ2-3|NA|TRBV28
CASSLGLAGGSTDTQYF
TGTGCCAGCAGTTTAGGTTTAGCGGGGGGGAGCACAGATACGCAGTATTTT
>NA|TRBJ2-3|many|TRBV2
CASIWGPTDTQYF
TGTGCCAGCATTTGGGGCCCGACAGATACGCAGTATTTT
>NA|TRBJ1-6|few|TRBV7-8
CASSLDQPRYNSPLHF
TGTGCCAGCAGCTTAGACCAGCCCAGGTATAATTCACCCCTCCACTTT
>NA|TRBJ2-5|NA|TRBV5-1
CASSLSIEETQYF
TGCGCCAGCAGCCTCTCTATCGAAGAGACCCAGTACTTC
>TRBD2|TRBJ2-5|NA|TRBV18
CASSPPNYAGDQETQYF
TGTGCCAGCTCACCACCCAACTACGCGGGGGACCAAGAGACCCAGTACTTC
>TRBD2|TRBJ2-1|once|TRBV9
CASSVELAGLNNEQFF
TGTGCCAGCAGCGTAGAATTAGCGGGGCTAAACAATGAGCAGTTCTTC
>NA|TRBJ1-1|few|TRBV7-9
CASSLSNSPYSEAFF
TGTGCCAGCAGCTTGAGCAACAGCCCTTACTCTGAAGCTTTCTTT
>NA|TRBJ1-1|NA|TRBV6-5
CASRFRVNTEAFF
TGTGCCAGCAGGTTTCGGGTGAACACTGAAGCTTTCTTT
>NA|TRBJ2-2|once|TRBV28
CASSVTRNAGELFF
TGTGCCAGCAGTGTGACTAGGAACGCCGGGGAGCTGTTTTTT